This T cell receptor beta chain was captured by sequencing in a study of blood T cell repertoires in COVID-19. Overall study context: From the United States, Italy and Spain came samples of acute and convalescent COVID-19. Sources were T cells, B-cell-depleted T cells, or PBMCs; the material itself was cDNA or gDNA.

Per the study methods: The authors estimated nucleated cell counts from reference gene primer amplification. The data were produced by immunoSEQ multiplex PCR, yet TCRdb's version contains in-frame clones alone and is incomplete. That table is the source of V, J and clone size, and D and trimming were worked out from the DNA. Of some 19,000 clones detected, roughly four fifths appear once; the ten largest clones hold 6.1%. Germline lookup yields CDR1 KGHDR and CDR2 SFDVKD. This CDR3 is 15 amino acids long. V dropped 4 bases and J dropped 9; count of bases not matched to a gene: 6. The source of this sequence is a human donor in a cohort sampled during active COVID-19. This chain joins TRBV24-1 and TRBJ2-1, with 12 bases identical to TRBD2. Sequencing was carried out using peripheral blood. CDR3 amino acids: CATSDAGLAGSEQFF. In DNA, the CDR3 is TGTGCCACCAGTGACGCCGGACTAGCGGGATCTGAGCAGTTCTTC.